This paragraph covers one T cell receptor beta chain sequence. The antigen is not known. The record originates from a study of response to subunit inactivated influenza vaccine. Study findings and constraints: The authors proposed limited new T cell recruitment per seasonal influenza vaccination.

TCRdb itself ran the RT-PCR reads through MiXCR, one entry per CDR3 protein. The sample records about 570,000 distinct CDR3 sequences, around 10% being singletons. CDR3 length equals 15 residues. Germline values: CDR1 WSHSY, CDR2 SAAADI. V was clipped by 4 bases and J by 5 bases; unmatched bases: 7. Separately, the same data were catalogued under a study of T cells expressing NK-cell markers. That paper adds: Synthesis of TCR beta cDNA relied on 5'RACE template switching carrying UMIs. Beta-chain profiling covered CD3+CD56+NKG2C+, CD3+CD56+NKG2C- and CD3+CD56-NKG2C+ sorted subsets. Each of roughly six donors carried dominant NKG2C+ clonotypes accounting for roughly 1.0-8% of CD8+ T cells.

The chain links TRBV10-2 to TRBJ2-5; 10 bases line up with TRBD2. Here the sequenced sample was PBMCs from blood, taken on the day of vaccination. This receptor was identified in a man aged 45-60 years who received an inactivated influenza vaccine. CDR3 region: CASSVSSGRTETQYF. CDR3 in DNA: TGCGCCAGCAGTGTTTCTAGCGGGAGAACGGAGACCCAGTACTTC.